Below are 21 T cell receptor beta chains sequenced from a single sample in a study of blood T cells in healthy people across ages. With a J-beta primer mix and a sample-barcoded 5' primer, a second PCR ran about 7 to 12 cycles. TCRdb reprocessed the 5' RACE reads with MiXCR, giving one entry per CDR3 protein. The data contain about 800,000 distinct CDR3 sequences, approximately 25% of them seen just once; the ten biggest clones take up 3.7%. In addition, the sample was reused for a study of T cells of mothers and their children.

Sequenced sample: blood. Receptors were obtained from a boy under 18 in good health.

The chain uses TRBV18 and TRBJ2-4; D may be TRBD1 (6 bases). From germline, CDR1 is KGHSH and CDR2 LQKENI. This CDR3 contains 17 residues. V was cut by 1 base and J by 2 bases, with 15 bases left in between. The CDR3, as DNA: TGTGCCAGCTCACCACTAGAGCGAAGGGGGACCAAAAACATTCAGTACTTC. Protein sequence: CASSPLERRGTKNIQYF.

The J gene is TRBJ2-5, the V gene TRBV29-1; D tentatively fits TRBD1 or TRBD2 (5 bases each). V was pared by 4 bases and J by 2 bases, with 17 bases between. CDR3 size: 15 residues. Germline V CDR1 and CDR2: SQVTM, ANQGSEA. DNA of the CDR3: TGCAGCGTTGTGATAAGGGACCGGTCTCAAGAGACCCAGTACTTC. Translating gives CSVVIRDRSQETQYF.

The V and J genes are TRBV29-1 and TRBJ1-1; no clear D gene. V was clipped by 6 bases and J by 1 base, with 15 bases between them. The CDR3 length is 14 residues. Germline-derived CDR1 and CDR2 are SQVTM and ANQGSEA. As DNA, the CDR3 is TGCAGCGTCTTCGGGATCGACAAGAACACTGAAGCTTTCTTT. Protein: CSVFGIDKNTEAFF.

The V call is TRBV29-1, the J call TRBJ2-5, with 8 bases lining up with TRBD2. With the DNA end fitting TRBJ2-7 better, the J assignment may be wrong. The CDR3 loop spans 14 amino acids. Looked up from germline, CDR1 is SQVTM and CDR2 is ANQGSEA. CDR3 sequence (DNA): TGCAGCGCGGGGGGGGACACAAGCTCCTACGAGCAGTACTTC. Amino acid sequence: CSAGGDTSSYEQYF.

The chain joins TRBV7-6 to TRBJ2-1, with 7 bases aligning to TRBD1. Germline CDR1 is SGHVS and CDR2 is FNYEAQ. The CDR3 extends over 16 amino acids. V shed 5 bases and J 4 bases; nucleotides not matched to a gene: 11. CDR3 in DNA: TGTGCCAGCAGCACTTACACCGGGACAGTGTACAATGAGCAGTTCTTC. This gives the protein CASSTYTGTVYNEQFF.

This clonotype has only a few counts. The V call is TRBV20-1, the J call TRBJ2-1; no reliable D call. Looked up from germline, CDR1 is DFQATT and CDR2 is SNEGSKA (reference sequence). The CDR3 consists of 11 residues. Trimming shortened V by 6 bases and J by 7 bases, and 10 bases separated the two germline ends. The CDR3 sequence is CSASDWNEQFF. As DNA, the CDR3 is TGCAGTGCGAGCGACTGGAATGAGCAGTTCTTC.

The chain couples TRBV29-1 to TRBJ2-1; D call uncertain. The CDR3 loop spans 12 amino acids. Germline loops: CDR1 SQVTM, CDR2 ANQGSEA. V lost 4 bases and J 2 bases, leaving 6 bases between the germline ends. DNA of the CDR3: TGCAGCGTTGCCCTGCCCTACAATGAGCAGTTCTTC. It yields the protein CSVALPYNEQFF.

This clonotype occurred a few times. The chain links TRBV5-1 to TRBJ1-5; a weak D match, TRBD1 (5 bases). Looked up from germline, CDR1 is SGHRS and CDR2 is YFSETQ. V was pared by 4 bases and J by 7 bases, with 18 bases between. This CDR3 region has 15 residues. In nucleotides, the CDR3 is TGCGCCAGCAGCCCCGGGACGGCGAGTGGACAGCCCCAGCATTTT. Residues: CASSPGTASGQPQHF.

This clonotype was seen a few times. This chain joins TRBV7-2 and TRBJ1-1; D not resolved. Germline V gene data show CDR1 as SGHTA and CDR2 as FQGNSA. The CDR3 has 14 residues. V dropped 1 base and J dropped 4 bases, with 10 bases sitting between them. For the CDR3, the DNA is TGTGCCAGCAGCTTAGGCTCCAGTTTCACTGAAGCTTTCTTT. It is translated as CASSLGSSFTEAFF.

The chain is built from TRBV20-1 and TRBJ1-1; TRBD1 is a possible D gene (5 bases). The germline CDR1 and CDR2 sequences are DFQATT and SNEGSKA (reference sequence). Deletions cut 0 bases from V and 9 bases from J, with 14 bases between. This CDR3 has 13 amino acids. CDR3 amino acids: CSARDPGPVKAFF. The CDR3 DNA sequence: TGCAGTGCTAGAGATCCAGGGCCGGTGAAAGCTTTCTTT.

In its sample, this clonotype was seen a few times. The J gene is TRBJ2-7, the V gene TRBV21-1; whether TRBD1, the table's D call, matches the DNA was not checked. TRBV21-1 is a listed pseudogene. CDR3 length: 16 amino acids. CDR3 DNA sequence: TGTGCCAGCAGCAAAATATTCGGGACCAGCCCTTACGAGCAGTACTTC. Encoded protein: CASSKIFGTSPYEQYF.

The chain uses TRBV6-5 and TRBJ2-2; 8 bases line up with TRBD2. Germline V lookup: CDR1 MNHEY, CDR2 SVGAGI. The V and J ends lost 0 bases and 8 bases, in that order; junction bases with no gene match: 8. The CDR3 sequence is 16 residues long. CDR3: CASSYSESGGRGELFF. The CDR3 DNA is TGTGCCAGCAGTTACTCGGAATCGGGAGGGCGGGGGGAGCTGTTTTTT.

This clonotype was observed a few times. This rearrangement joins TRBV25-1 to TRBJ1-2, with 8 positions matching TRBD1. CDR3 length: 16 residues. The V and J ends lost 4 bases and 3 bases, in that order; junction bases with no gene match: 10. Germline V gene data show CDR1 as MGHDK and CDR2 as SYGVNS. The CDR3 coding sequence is TGTGCCAGCAGTGCCACCCCCAGGGGGCCGGACTATGGCTACACCTTC. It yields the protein CASSATPRGPDYGYTF.

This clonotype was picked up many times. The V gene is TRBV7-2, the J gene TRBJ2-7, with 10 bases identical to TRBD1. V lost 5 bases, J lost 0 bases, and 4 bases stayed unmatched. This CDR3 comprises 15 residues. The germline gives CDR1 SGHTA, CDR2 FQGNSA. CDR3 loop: CASSDRDRGSYEQYF. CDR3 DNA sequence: TGTGCCAGCAGCGACCGGGACAGGGGCTCCTACGAGCAGTACTTC.

This CDR3 reads CASSYSGTATTYEQYF. DNA for the CDR3: TGTGCCAGCAGTTACTCGGGGACAGCCACCACCTACGAGCAGTACTTC. V and J are TRBV6-5 and TRBJ2-5, with TRBD1 identical over 7 bases. Matching the DNA end better, TRBJ2-7 makes the J call doubtful. This CDR3 has 16 amino acids. From germline, CDR1 is MNHEY and CDR2 SVGAGI.

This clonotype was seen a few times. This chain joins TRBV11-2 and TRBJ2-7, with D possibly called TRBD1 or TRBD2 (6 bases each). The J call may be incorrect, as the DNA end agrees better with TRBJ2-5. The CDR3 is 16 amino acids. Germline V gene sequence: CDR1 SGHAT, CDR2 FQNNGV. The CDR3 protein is CASSFALTGGGETQYF. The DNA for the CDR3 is TGTGCCAGCAGCTTCGCCTTAACAGGAGGGGGAGAGACCCAGTACTTC.

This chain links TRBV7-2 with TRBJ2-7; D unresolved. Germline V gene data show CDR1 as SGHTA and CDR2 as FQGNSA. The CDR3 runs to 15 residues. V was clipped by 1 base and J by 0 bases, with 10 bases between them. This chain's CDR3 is CASSLVENPSYEQYF. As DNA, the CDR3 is TGTGCCAGCAGCTTAGTGGAGAACCCCTCCTACGAGCAGTACTTC.

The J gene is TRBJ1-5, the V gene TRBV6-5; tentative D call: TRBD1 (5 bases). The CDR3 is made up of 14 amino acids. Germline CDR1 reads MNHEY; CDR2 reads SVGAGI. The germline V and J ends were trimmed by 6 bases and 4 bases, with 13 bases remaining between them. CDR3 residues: CASRHGTDNQPQHF. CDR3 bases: TGTGCCAGCAGACACGGGACGGATAATCAGCCCCAGCATTTT.

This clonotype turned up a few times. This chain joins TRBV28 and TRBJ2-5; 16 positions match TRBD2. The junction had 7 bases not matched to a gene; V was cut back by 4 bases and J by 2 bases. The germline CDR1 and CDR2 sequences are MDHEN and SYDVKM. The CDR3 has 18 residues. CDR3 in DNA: TGTGCCAGCAGTTGGCCGGGACTAGCGGGAGGGGATCAAGAGACCCAGTACTTC. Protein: CASSWPGLAGGDQETQYF.

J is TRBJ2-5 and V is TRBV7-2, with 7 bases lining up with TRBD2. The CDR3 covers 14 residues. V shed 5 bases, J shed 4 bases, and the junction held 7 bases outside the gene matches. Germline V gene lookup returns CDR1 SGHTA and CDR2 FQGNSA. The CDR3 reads CASSASGGLETQYF. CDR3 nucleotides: TGTGCCAGCAGCGCCTCGGGGGGTTTAGAGACCCAGTACTTC. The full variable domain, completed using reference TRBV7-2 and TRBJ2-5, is GAGVSQSPSNKVTEKGKDVELRCDPISGHTALYWYRQSLGQGLEFLIYFQGNSAPDKSGLPSDRFSAERTGGSVSTLTIQRTQQEDSAVYLCASSASGGLETQYFGPGTRLLVL.

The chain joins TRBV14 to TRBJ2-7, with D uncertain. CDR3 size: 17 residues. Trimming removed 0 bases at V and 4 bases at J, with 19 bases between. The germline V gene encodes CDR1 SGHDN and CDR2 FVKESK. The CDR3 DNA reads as TGTGCCAGCAGCCAAGATCACGACCTCAGGCAGAAATACGAGCAGTACTTC. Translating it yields CASSQDHDLRQKYEQYF.